What follows are 19 T cell receptor beta chains derived from one specimen sequenced in a study of blood T cell repertoires in COVID-19. Sequenced by immunoSEQ multiplex PCR; TCRdb stores in-frame clones only, minus some. The repertoire holds approximately 100,000 clones, with 60% to 85% as singletons. The specimen sequenced was peripheral blood. These receptors were obtained from a human donor in a cohort sampled during active or convalescent COVID-19.

The chain recombines TRBV6-5 with TRBJ1-2; TRBD1 agrees at 7 bases. The V and J ends lost 5 bases and 0 bases, in that order; junction bases with no gene match: 6. CDR1 and CDR2 from the germline V gene are MNHEY and SVGAGI. The CDR3 is 15 amino acids. The CDR3 here is CASSNWGQSNYGYTF. The CDR3 DNA reads TGTGCCAGCAGTAACTGGGGACAGTCTAACTATGGCTACACCTTC.

Written as DNA, the CDR3 is TGTGCCAGCAGCAACTTATTCAGGGCGGGGGCTTTCTTT. This sequence encodes CASSNLFRAGAFF. V is TRBV7-8 and J is TRBJ1-1, with TRBD1 as a possible D gene (5 bases). Germline V lookup: CDR1 SGHVS, CDR2 FQNEAQ. V was pared by 5 bases and J by 11 bases, with 18 bases between. This CDR3 spans 13 amino acids.

The rearrangement uses TRBV7-9 and TRBJ2-1, with D hard to call. The V gene lost 2 bases and the J gene lost 6 bases, with 5 bases spanning the gap. Germline values: CDR1 SEHNR, CDR2 FQNEAQ (reference sequence). The CDR3 extends over 12 amino acids. CDR3 loop: CASSLPLNEQFF. DNA of the CDR3: TGTGCCAGCAGCTTACCACTCAATGAGCAGTTCTTC.

The gene calls are TRBV6-2 or TRBV6-3 and TRBJ2-1; D uncertain. The CDR3 spans 11 residues. Germline V gives CDR1 MNHEY, CDR2 SVGEGT. V was trimmed by 6 bases and J by 9 bases, leaving 9 bases between them. As DNA, the CDR3 is TGTGCCAGCAGCCAAGCCCGTGAGCAGTTCTTC. Protein: CASSQAREQFF.

This chain connects TRBV5-8 to TRBJ1-1, with D unclear. Trimming left V 0 bases short and J 4 bases short, with 13 bases between. This CDR3 region has 15 residues. Looked up from germline, CDR1 is SGHTS and CDR2 is YDEGEE. The CDR3 DNA reads as TGTGCCAGCAGCTTGGATGCTCAAGCGGGCACTGAAGCTTTCTTT. It translates to CASSLDAQAGTEAFF.

This rearrangement joins TRBV21-1 to TRBJ2-7; TRBD2, the table's D call, lacks a check against the DNA. TRBV21-1 is described as a pseudogene. CDR3 length equals 19 residues. The CDR3 here is CASSTQTPGTTTLFYEQYF. CDR3 bases: TGTGCCAGCAGCACCCAAACCCCCGGGACTACAACCTTATTCTACGAGCAGTACTTC.

The chain carries TRBV4-3 and TRBJ1-4, with D possibly being TRBD1 (6 bases). The length of the CDR3 is 15 residues. Deletions cut 2 bases from V and 3 bases from J, with 10 bases between. Germline-derived CDR1 and CDR2 are LGHNA and YSLEER. The CDR3 loop reads CASSQNRVANEKLFF. The CDR3 bases are TGCGCCAGCAGCCAAAACAGGGTGGCTAATGAAAAACTGTTTTTT.

The chain couples TRBV11-2 to TRBJ1-1; possibly TRBD1 for D (5 bases). The V end was cut by 5 bases, the J end by 3 bases, with 19 bases between. The CDR3 spans 16 residues. From germline, CDR1 is SGHAT and CDR2 FQNNGV. CDR3 DNA: TGTGCCAGCAGCCTAGGTCCGGCACCGGGGGACACTGAAGCTTTCTTT. The encoded protein is CASSLGPAPGDTEAFF.

The chain links TRBV6-5 to TRBJ1-6, with D possibly matching TRBD1 (6 bases). This CDR3 spans 15 amino acids. Trimming took 0 bases from V and 3 from J, leaving 6 bases between them. Germline loops: CDR1 MNHEY, CDR2 SVGAGI. The CDR3 spells CASSYSDSYNSPLHF. CDR3 bases: TGTGCCAGCAGTTACTCGGACAGCTATAATTCACCCCTCCACTTT.

Here the CDR3 reads CASSQGGFFSYNEQFF. The CDR3 DNA sequence: TGTGCCAGCAGCCAAGGCGGGTTCTTTTCCTACAATGAGCAGTTCTTC. The chain employs TRBV14 and TRBJ2-1; TRBD2 is a possible D gene (5 bases). Germline CDR1 and CDR2: SGHDN and FVKESK. This CDR3 spans 16 amino acids. The V end was cut by 1 base, the J end by 1 base, with 11 bases between. Supplemented by reference TRBV14 and TRBJ2-1, the full variable domain reads EAGVTQFPSHSVIEKGQTVTLRCDPISGHDNLYWYRRVMGKEIKFLLHFVKESKQDESGMPNNRFLAERTGGTYSTLKVQPAELEDSGVYFCASSQGGFFSYNEQFFGPGTRLTVL.

This chain uses TRBV7-8 with TRBJ2-5; possible D gene TRBD1, 5 bases. The length of the CDR3 is 16 residues. Germline-derived CDR1 and CDR2 are SGHVS and FQNEAQ. V lost 2 bases to trimming and J lost 0 bases, with 13 bases between them. The CDR3 sequence: CASSLLGPSYQETQYF. In DNA form, the CDR3 reads TGTGCCAGCAGCTTATTGGGGCCGTCGTACCAAGAGACCCAGTACTTC.

The chain is built from TRBV6-5 and TRBJ1-1; 8 nucleotides match TRBD1. Germline loops: CDR1 MNHEY, CDR2 SVGAGI. The CDR3 consists of 16 residues. With 4 bases clipped from V and 1 base from J, the junction kept 8 bases outside the gene matches. DNA for the CDR3: TGTGCCAGCAGTTCCTCATACAGGGGGAGGAACACTGAAGCTTTCTTT. Its protein product is CASSSSYRGRNTEAFF.

J is TRBJ2-2 and V is TRBV27; weak D call: TRBD1 (6 bases). Germline CDR1 and CDR2: MNHEY and SMNVEV (reference sequence). The CDR3 loop spans 16 amino acids. Trimming took 3 bases from V and 1 from J, leaving 12 bases between them. The CDR3: CASSFYRQENTGELFF. In DNA, the CDR3 is TGTGCCAGCAGTTTTTATCGACAGGAGAACACCGGGGAGCTGTTTTTT.

The gene calls are TRBV24-1 and TRBJ2-1; D may be TRBD2 (7 bases). This CDR3 has 16 residues. Germline loops: CDR1 KGHDR, CDR2 SFDVKD. The V and J ends lost 2 bases and 8 bases respectively, with 18 bases between them. The CDR3 protein is CATSDSEGGAIYEQFF. In DNA, the CDR3 is TGTGCCACCAGTGATTCAGAAGGGGGGGCCATCTATGAGCAGTTCTTC.

The rearrangement uses TRBV2 and TRBJ2-5; the match to TRBD2 covers 7 bases. Losses at the gene ends were 3 bases for V and 4 bases for J; bases not matched to a gene: 5. The CDR3 spans 14 residues. The germline CDR1 and CDR2 sequences are SNHLY and FYNNEI. CDR3 protein: CASSDGDYIETQYF. The CDR3 DNA reads TGTGCCAGCAGTGATGGGGACTATATAGAGACCCAGTACTTC.

The genes are TRBV19 and TRBJ2-1; a possible D gene is TRBD2 (5 bases). The germline CDR1 and CDR2 sequences are LNHDA and SQIVND (reference sequence). The CDR3 runs to 15 residues. Trimming removed 3 bases at V and 4 bases at J, with 13 bases between. The CDR3 bases are TGTGCCAGTAGTATTCGGACTCCTTTTTACAATGAGCAGTTCTTC. This sequence encodes CASSIRTPFYNEQFF.

As for this clone: Other DNA sequences in the same sample also yield this CDR3. CDR3 DNA sequence: TGTGCCAGCAGTTTTAGGGGGAACACTGAAGCTTTCTTT. Protein sequence: CASSFRGNTEAFF. The rearrangement joins TRBV12-3 or TRBV12-4 to TRBJ1-1; D perhaps matches TRBD1 (5 bases). Trimming removed 3 bases from V and 1 base from J, with 6 bases in between. CDR3 length: 13 residues.

The rearrangement links TRBV30 to TRBJ2-1; unclear D gene. Trimming pared 3 bases from V and 6 bases from J, leaving 21 bases between. CDR3 length equals 16 residues. In germline, CDR1 is GTSNPN, CDR2 SVGIG (reference sequence). CDR3 residues: CAWRDAFDVRSNEQFF. DNA of the CDR3: TGTGCCTGGAGAGACGCTTTCGACGTGAGGTCCAATGAGCAGTTCTTC.

This CDR3 reads CASSSSSGGGELFF. CDR3 DNA: TGTGCCAGTAGTTCAAGCAGTGGCGGCGGGGAGCTGTTTTTT. This chain connects TRBV19 to TRBJ2-2; D not certain. Germline assignment: CDR1 LNHDA and CDR2 SQIVND (reference sequence). V shed 5 bases and J shed 7 bases, with 14 bases lying between them. The CDR3 has 14 amino acids.